The TCR beta chain under discussion was sequenced for a study of cytomegalovirus exposure and HLA in healthy donors. Study-wide points: The authors later linked a missense DCLRE1C variant to TCR beta V- and J-gene trimming. The Asian-associated ancestry cluster reportedly had fewer N-insertions than the roughly 670-donor mean in a later analysis.

Healthy bone marrow donors made up the cohort. This clone was picked up one time. Its cognate antigen is unknown. Amplification used 60 Vbeta primers and 13 Jbeta primers. The data were produced by immunoSEQ multiplex PCR, yet TCRdb's version contains in-frame clones alone and is incomplete. The sample records around 190,000 clones, about 81% being singletons. The sequencing input was PBMCs. This TCR was recovered from a man aged 25 to 40 in good health and CMV-seropositive.

This CDR3 is CSVEWGRSDTQYF. CDR3 DNA: TGCAGCGTTGAGTGGGGGCGATCAGATACGCAGTATTTT. The rearrangement joins TRBV29-1 to TRBJ2-3, with D maybe TRBD1 (6 bases). V was clipped by 3 bases and J by 4 bases, with 11 bases between them. CDR1 is SQVTM, CDR2 ANQGSEA, per germline. This CDR3 has 13 amino acids.